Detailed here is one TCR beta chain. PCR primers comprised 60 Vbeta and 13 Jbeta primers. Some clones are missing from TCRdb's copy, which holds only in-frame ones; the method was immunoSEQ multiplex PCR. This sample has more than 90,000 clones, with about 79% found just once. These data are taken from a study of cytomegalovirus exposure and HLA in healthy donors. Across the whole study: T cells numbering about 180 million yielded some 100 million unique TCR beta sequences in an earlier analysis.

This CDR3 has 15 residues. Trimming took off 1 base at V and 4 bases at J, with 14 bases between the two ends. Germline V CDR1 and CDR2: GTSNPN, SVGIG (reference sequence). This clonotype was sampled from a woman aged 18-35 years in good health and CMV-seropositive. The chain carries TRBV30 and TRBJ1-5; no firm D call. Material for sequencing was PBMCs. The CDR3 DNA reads TGTGCCTGGAGTGGGAACAGCTGGTATAATCAGCCCCAGCATTTT. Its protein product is CAWSGNSWYNQPQHF.